This section outlines one TCR beta chain sequence together with its context. The target antigen is unknown. Six replicates per PBMC sample, mostly from 400 to 500 ng of genomic DNA. The assay was immunoSEQ multiplex PCR, and TCRdb's table has in-frame clones only and misses some. The repertoire consists of 12,000 to 15,000 clones, with over 65% occurring once and the leading ten covering less than 3.5%. These newly diagnosed stage II-IVA oral cavity squamous cell carcinoma patients had no prior systemic or radiation treatment. The CDR3 is 12 amino acids. Germline V gene lookup returns CDR1 SGDLS and CDR2 YYNGEE. V dropped 3 bases and J dropped 7 bases, with 10 bases sitting between them. These data originate in a study of neoadjuvant anti-PD-1 for oral cavity cancer. Whole-study results and caveats: Only a few patients per response group were TCR-analyzed; validation needed.

This sequence was found in a person aged 40-85 years with oral cavity squamous cell carcinoma. The sequenced sample was PBMCs, obtained before nivolumab (anti-PD-1) treatment. The rearrangement joins TRBV9 to TRBJ1-2; D possibly corresponds to TRBD1 (6 bases). The CDR3 here is CASSDRATGYTF. The CDR3 bases are TGTGCCAGCAGCGACAGGGCAACTGGCTACACCTTC.